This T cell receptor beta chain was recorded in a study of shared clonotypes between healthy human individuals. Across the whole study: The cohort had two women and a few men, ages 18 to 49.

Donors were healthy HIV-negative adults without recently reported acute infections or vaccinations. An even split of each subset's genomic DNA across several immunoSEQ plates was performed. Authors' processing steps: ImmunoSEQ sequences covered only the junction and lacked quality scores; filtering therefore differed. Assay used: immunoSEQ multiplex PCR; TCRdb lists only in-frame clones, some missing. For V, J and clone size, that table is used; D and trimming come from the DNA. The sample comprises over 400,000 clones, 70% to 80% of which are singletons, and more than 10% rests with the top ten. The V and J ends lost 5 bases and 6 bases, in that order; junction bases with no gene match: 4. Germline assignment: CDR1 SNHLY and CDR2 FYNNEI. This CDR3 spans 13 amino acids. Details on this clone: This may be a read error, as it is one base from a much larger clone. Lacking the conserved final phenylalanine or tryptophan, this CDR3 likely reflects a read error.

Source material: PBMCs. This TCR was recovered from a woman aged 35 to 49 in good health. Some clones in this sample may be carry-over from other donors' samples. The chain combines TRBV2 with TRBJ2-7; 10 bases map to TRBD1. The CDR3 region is CASSRDRGGEQYL. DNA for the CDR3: TGTGCCAGCAGTCGGGACAGGGGCGGCGAGCAGTACCTC.